The 17 T cell receptor beta chains presented below share a single source sample, sequenced in a study of beta chain features in type 1 diabetes. The sequenced template was cDNA made from the entire isolated RNA. Assay: immunoSEQ multiplex PCR; the TCRdb copy retains only in-frame clones and omits some. The sample shows nearly 250,000 clones, 13% to 15% of them seen only once. The specimen was naive CD4+ T cells from blood. The receptors shown here come from a middle-aged woman in good health.

The J gene is TRBJ1-2, the V gene TRBV4-2; tentatively, D is TRBD1 (5 bases). Germline assignment: CDR1 LGHNA and CDR2 YNFKEQ. This CDR3 has 14 residues. Trimming cost V 8 bases and J 4 bases, with 17 bases left between them. The CDR3 region has the DNA TGTGCCAGCGAAACGGGGGGGGGAGGCTATGGCTACACCTTC. Encoded protein: CASETGGGGYGYTF.

The rearrangement uses TRBV14 and TRBJ1-2; possible D gene TRBD1, 6 bases. CDR3 size: 17 residues. Trimming pared 6 bases from V and 4 bases from J, leaving 24 bases between. The germline gives CDR1 SGHDN, CDR2 FVKESK. The CDR3 here is CASSPTLYRVSPYGYTF. The CDR3 bases are TGTGCCAGCAGTCCTACCTTATACAGGGTGTCCCCCTATGGCTACACCTTC.

The chain links TRBV7-8 to TRBJ1-2; D uncertain. The V gene's germline CDR1 is SGHVS and CDR2 FQNEAQ. V gave up 0 bases and J gave up 4 bases, with 12 bases separating them. This CDR3 has 15 amino acids. CDR3 in DNA: TGTGCCAGCAGCTTAGCGATCGGCGGAAGCTATGGCTACACCTTC. Translating it yields CASSLAIGGSYGYTF. Drawing the rest from reference TRBV7-8 and TRBJ1-2, the complete variable domain is GAGVSQSPRYKVAKRGQDVALRCDPISGHVSLFWYQQALGQGPEFLTYFQNEAQLDKSGLPSDRFFAERPEGSVSTLKIQRTQQEDSAVYLCASSLAIGGSYGYTFGSGTRLTVV.

The V call is TRBV7-9, the J call TRBJ2-1, with TRBD1 matching over 8 bases. There are 19 residues in the CDR3. The V gene end was trimmed by 3 bases and the J gene end by 0 bases; junction bases not matched to a gene: 13. Germline CDR1 and CDR2: SEHNR and FQNEAQ (reference sequence). This CDR3 reads CASSFGTGMPKSSYNEQFF. CDR3 DNA sequence: TGTGCCAGCAGCTTCGGGACAGGTATGCCAAAGAGCTCCTACAATGAGCAGTTCTTC.

The chain links TRBV10-1 to TRBJ2-7; 9 bases are a match to TRBD1. The ends lost 3 bases at V and 3 bases at J; junction bases unmatched: 9. CDR3 size: 16 residues. Germline V gene sequence: CDR1 WNHNN, CDR2 SYGVQD (reference sequence). In DNA, the CDR3 is TGCGCCAGCAGTGATTCGGTACAGGGGGCGGTCTACGAGCAGTACTTC. Translated, it gives CASSDSVQGAVYEQYF.

The chain employs TRBV2 and TRBJ1-4; 9 bases fit TRBD1. The CDR3 runs to 15 residues. CDR1 and CDR2 from the germline V gene are SNHLY and FYNNEI. Trimming at V came to 6 bases and at J to 7 bases, leaving 9 bases not matched to a gene. CDR3 DNA sequence: TGTGCCAGCAGGGACCCCGGGACAGGGCGTGAAAAACTGTTTTTT. The encoded protein is CASRDPGTGREKLFF.

This clone appeared a few times. The rearrangement uses TRBV6-6 and TRBJ2-7, with D tentatively TRBD2 (7 bases). Germline loops: CDR1 MNHNY, CDR2 SVGAGI (reference sequence). This CDR3 contains 16 residues. V lost 5 bases and J 2 bases, leaving 19 bases between the germline ends. The CDR3 spells CASSPLLRGGAYEQYF. CDR3 in DNA: TGTGCCAGCAGTCCACTTCTACGCGGGGGCGCCTACGAGCAGTACTTC.

The chain is built from TRBV11-2 and TRBJ1-2, with D possibly matching TRBD1 (6 bases). Germline V gene data show CDR1 as SGHAT and CDR2 as FQNNGV. The CDR3 loop spans 15 amino acids. The V end was cut by 4 bases, the J end by 5 bases, with 17 bases between. The CDR3 nucleotides are TGTGCCAGCAGCTCCACAGGGAGTATCAGATATGGCTACACCTTC. This encodes CASSSTGSIRYGYTF.

Only a few counts were recorded for this clone. The rearrangement uses TRBV2 and TRBJ2-4; a possible D gene is TRBD1 (6 bases). Trimming took 7 bases from V and 0 from J, leaving 7 bases between them. CDR1 and CDR2 from the germline V gene are SNHLY and FYNNEI. This CDR3 has 13 amino acids. CDR3 residues: CASNRVAKNIQYF. The CDR3 region has the DNA TGTGCCAGCAACAGGGTAGCCAAAAACATTCAGTACTTC.

Only a few counts were recorded for this clone. V gene TRBV29-1 combines with J gene TRBJ1-1, with D perhaps matching TRBD1 (5 bases). V was cut by 6 bases and J by 0 bases, with 11 bases left in between. The CDR3 contains 13 residues. Germline V gene sequence: CDR1 SQVTM, CDR2 ANQGSEA. The CDR3 nucleotides read TGCAGCGTCGCAGGGCGGATGAACACTGAAGCTTTCTTT. Amino acid sequence: CSVAGRMNTEAFF.

In this sample, this clone turned up a few times. The genes are TRBV2 and TRBJ2-3, with D perhaps matching TRBD2 (6 bases). CDR1 SNHLY and CDR2 FYNNEI come from the germline V gene. V lost 5 bases to trimming and J lost 2 bases, with 11 bases between them. There are 14 residues in the CDR3. CDR3 sequence: CASSSGPLTDTQYF. The CDR3 DNA follows: TGTGCCAGCAGTAGCGGGCCTCTCACAGATACGCAGTATTTT.

J is TRBJ2-3 and V is TRBV5-1, with a tentative D call TRBD1 (6 bases). Germline CDR1 SGHRS, CDR2 YFSETQ. Trimming removed 0 bases from V and 2 bases from J, with 13 bases in between. CDR3 size: 16 residues. The chain's CDR3 is CASSLGLRGSTDTQYF. In DNA form, the CDR3 reads TGCGCCAGCAGCTTGGGTCTAAGGGGGTCCACAGATACGCAGTATTTT.

This clone was counted between two and nine times. The chain couples TRBV20-1 to TRBJ2-3; D is unclear. V lost 6 bases and J lost 1, with 5 bases in between. CDR3 length: 11 residues. Per germline, CDR1 DFQATT and CDR2 SNEGSKA (reference sequence). The CDR3 DNA sequence: TGCAGTGCACGGGGCACAGATACGCAGTATTTT. Its translation is CSARGTDTQYF.

This clone was counted only a few times. The rearrangement uses TRBV5-1 and TRBJ1-1, with 10 positions matching TRBD1. V dropped 2 bases and J dropped 2; count of bases not matched to a gene: 6. The CDR3 spans 16 residues. The germline V gene has CDR1 SGHRS and CDR2 YFSETQ. CDR3 sequence: CASSFGTGVINTEAFF. CDR3 nucleotides: TGCGCCAGCAGCTTTGGGACAGGGGTGATTAACACTGAAGCTTTCTTT.

This sequence joins TRBV9 and TRBJ1-2; D call uncertain. This CDR3 is built from 13 residues. The germline V gene encodes CDR1 SGDLS and CDR2 YYNGEE. V was trimmed by 1 base and J by 9 bases, leaving 13 bases between them. In DNA form, the CDR3 reads TGTGCCAGCAGCGTATTAGCGGGTCAGCGCTACACCTTC. Translating gives CASSVLAGQRYTF.

The chain joins TRBV18 to TRBJ2-5; possible D gene TRBD2, 7 bases. The V end lost 3 bases, the J end lost 3 bases, and 11 bases lay between the germline ends. The V gene's germline CDR1 is KGHSH and CDR2 LQKENI. The CDR3 contains 14 residues. The CDR3 is CASSPQGGEETQYF. In nucleotides, the CDR3 is TGTGCCAGCTCACCGCAAGGGGGGGAAGAGACCCAGTACTTC.

The V gene is TRBV18, the J gene TRBJ2-1, with a possible D match to TRBD2 (7 bases). The CDR3 sequence is 14 residues long. With 5 bases removed from V and 6 bases from J, the gap between germline ends came to 14 bases. Germline V CDR1 and CDR2: KGHSH, LQKENI. The CDR3 here is CASSENREGNEQFF. The CDR3 DNA reads as TGTGCCAGCTCAGAAAACAGGGAGGGCAATGAGCAGTTCTTC.